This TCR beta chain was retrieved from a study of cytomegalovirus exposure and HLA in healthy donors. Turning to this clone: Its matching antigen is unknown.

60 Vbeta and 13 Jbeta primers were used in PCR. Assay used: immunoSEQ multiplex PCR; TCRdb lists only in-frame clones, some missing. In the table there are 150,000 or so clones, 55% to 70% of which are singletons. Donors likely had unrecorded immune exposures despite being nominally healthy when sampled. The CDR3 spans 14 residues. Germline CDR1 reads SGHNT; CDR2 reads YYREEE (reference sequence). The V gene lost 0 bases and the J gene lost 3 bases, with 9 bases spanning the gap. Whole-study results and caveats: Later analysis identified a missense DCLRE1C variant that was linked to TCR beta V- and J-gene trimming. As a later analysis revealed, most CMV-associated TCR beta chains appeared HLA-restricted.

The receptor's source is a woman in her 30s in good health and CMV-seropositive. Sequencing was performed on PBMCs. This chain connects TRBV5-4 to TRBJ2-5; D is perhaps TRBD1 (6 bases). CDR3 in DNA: TGTGCCAGCAGCTTGGGTGGGGGCGAAGAGACCCAGTACTTC. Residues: CASSLGGGEETQYF.